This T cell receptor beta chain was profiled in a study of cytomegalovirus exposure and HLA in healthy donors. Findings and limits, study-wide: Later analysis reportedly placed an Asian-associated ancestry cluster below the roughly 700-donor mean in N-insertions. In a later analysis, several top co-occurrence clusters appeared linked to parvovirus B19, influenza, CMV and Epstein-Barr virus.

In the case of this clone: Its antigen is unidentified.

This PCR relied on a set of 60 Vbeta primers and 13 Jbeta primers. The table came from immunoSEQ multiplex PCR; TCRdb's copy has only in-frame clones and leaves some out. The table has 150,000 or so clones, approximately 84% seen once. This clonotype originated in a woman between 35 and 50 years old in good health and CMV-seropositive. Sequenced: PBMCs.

The chain's CDR3 is CASSLRGTGELFF. The CDR3 DNA is TGTGCCAGCAGCTTACGAGGCACCGGGGAGCTGTTTTTT. This chain connects TRBV11-1 to TRBJ2-2; D is unresolved. The CDR3 extends over 13 amino acids. Germline V gives CDR1 SGHAT, CDR2 FQDESV (reference sequence). Trimming shortened V by 2 bases and J by 4 bases, and 5 bases separated the two germline ends. The full variable domain, in which reference TRBV11-1 and TRBJ2-2 provide the parts outside the CDR3, is EAEVAQSPRYKITEKSQAVAFWCDPISGHATLYWYRQILGQGPELLVQFQDESVVDDSQLPKDRFSAERLKGVDSTLKIQPAELGDSAMYLCASSLRGTGELFFGEGSRLTVL.